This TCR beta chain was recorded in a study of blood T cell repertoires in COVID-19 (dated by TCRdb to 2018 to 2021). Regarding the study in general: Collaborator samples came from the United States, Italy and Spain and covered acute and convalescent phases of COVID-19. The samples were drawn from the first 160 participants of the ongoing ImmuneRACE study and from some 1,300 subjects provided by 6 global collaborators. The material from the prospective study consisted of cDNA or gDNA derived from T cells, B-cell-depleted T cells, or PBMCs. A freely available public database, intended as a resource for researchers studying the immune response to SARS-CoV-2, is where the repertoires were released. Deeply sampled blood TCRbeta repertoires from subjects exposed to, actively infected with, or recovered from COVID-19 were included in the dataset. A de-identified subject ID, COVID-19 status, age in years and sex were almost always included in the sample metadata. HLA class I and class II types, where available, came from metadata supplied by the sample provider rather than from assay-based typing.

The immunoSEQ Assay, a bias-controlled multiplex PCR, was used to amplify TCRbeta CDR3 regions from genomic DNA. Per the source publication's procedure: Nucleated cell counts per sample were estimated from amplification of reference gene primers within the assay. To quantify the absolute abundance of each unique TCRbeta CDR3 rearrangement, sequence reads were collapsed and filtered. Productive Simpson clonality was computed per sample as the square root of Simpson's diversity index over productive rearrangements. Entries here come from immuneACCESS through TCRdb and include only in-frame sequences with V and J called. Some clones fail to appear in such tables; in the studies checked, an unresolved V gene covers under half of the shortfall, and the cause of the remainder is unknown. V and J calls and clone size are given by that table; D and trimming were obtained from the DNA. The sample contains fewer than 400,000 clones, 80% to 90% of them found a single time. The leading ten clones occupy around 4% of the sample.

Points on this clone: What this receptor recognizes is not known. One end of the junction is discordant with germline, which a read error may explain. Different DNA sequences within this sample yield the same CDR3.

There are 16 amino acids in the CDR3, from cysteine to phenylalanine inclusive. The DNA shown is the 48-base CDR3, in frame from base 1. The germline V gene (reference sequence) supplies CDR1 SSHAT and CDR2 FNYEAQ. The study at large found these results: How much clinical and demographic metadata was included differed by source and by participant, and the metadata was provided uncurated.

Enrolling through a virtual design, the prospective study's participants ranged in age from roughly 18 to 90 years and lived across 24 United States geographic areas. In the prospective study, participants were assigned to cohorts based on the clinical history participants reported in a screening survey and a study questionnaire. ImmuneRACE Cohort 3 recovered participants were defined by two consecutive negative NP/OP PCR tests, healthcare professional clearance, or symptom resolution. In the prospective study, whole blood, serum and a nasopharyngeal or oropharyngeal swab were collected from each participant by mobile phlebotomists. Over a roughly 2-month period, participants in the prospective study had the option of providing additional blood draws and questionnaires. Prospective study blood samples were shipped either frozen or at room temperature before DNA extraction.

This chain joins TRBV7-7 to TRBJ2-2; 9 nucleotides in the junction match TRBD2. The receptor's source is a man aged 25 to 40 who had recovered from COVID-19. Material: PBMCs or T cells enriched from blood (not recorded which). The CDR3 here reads CASSLLAGANTGELFF. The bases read TGTGCTAGCAGCTTGTTAGCGGGAGCGAACACCGGGGAGCTGTTTTTT.